This TCR beta chain was profiled in a study of T cell responses to AZD1222 COVID-19 vaccine. Study outcomes and limitations: Nearly half of unique spike-specific TCRs reportedly avoided B.1.351 and B.1.1.7 mutated regions. Sampled repertoires all dated from after the peak T cell response. Across the whole spike, CD4 TCRs peaked at regions 160-218 and 743-854.

The CDR3 runs 14 residues. As for this clone: The antigen is unknown.

Assay: immunoSEQ multiplex PCR; the TCRdb copy retains only in-frame clones and omits some. Among 110,000 or so clones, about 88% were seen once, and the ten largest hold 2.5% to 3.5%. This material consisted of peripheral blood, taken 28 days after the second AZD1222 dose. V gene TRBV1 combines with J gene TRBJ1-6. TRBV1 counts as a pseudogene. The sequence was obtained from an adult who received the AZD1222 COVID-19 vaccine. The DNA for the CDR3 is TGCACCCTTGGGTGCCTTTCCTATAATTCACCCCTCCACTTT. Translating it yields CTLGCLSYNSPLHF.